This TCR beta chain was found in a study of T cells in Graves' hyperthyroidism and ophthalmopathy. The length of the CDR3 is 17 residues. Trimming removed 5 bases at V and 3 bases at J, with 23 bases between. Note on this clonotype: No antigen is known for it. A single base separates this from a much larger clone, so it may be a read error.

Findings of the study overall: A model of 13 V-J features distinguished ophthalmopathy from stable hyperthyroidism.

RNA transcripts were the template for amplifying TCR beta CDR3 regions. TCR CDR3 regions were first amplified by RT-PCR with HTBI primers. One entry per CDR3 protein, called by TCRdb with MiXCR from the multiplex PCR reads. In the table there are approximately 360,000 distinct CDR3 sequences, 15% to 19% of which are singletons. The source is a woman younger than 30 with Graves' hyperthyroidism that later progressed to Graves' ophthalmopathy. Input material: blood. The chain employs TRBV12-3 or TRBV12-4 and TRBJ2-7; either TRBD1 or TRBD2 may fit D (5 bases each). CDR3 bases: TGTGCCAGCAGTATTAAGGGACCTCGTGGGGACCTCTACGAGCAGTACTTC. It codes for CASSIKGPRGDLYEQYF.